The clone carrying this TCR beta chain was seen many times. The ends were cut back, 3 bases at V and 4 bases at J, with 11 bases in the middle. CDR3 length equals 13 residues. CDR1 SGHRS and CDR2 YFSETQ come from the germline V gene. TCRdb re-derived calls from the 5' RACE reads in MiXCR, one entry per CDR3 protein. This table holds about 240,000 distinct CDR3 sequences, about 10% found once. The sample is drawn from a study of CD8 T cells in ankylosing spondylitis. This chain joins TRBV5-1 and TRBJ2-7; TRBD2 is a possible D gene (6 bases). This clonotype was sampled from a male donor with ankylosing spondylitis or in good health (not recorded which). Sequencing was carried out using blood, either unsorted or a sorted T cell fraction (not recorded which). CDR3 region: CASSSTLAYEQYF. The CDR3 region has the DNA TGCGCCAGCAGCTCCACTCTAGCGTACGAGCAGTACTTC. Full variable domain (missing parts from reference TRBV5-1 and TRBJ2-7): KAGVTQTPRYLIKTRGQQVTLSCSPISGHRSVSWYQQTPGQGLQFLFEYFSETQRNKGNFPGRFSGRQFSNSRSEMNVSTLELGDSALYLCASSSTLAYEQYFGPGTRLTVT.